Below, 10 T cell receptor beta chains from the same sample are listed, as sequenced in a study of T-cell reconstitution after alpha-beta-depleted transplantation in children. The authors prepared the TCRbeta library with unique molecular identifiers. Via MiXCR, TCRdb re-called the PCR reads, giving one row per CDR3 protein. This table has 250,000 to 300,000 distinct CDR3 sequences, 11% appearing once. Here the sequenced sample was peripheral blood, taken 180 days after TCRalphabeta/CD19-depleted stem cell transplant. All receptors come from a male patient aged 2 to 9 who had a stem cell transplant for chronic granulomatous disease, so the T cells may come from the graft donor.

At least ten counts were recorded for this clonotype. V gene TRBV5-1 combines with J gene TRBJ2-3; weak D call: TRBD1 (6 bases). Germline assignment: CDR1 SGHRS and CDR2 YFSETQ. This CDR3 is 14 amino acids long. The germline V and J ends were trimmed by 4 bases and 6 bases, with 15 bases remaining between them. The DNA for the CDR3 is TGCGCCAGCAGCATACCGTTAAGGGGGGATACGCAGTATTTT. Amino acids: CASSIPLRGDTQYF.

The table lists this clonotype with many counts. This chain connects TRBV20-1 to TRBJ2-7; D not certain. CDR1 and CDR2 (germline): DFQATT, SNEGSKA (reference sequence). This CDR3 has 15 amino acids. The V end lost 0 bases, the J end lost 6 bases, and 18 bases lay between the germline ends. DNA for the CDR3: TGCAGTGCTAGAGATCTGGGCGTAGGTACGGGCGAGCAGTACTTC. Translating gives CSARDLGVGTGEQYF.

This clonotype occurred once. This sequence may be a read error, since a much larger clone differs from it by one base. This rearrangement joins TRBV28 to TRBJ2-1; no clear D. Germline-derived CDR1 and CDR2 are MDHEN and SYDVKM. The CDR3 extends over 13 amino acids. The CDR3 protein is CASKGAGVNEHFF. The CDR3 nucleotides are TGTGCCAGCAAGGGCGCTGGGGTCAATGAGCATTTCTTC.

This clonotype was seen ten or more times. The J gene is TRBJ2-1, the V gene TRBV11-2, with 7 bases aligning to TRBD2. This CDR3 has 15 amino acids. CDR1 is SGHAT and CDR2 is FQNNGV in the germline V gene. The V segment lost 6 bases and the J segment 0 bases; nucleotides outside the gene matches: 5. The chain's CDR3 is CASRGQRGSYNEQFF. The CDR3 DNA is TGTGCCAGCAGAGGTCAGCGGGGCTCCTACAATGAGCAGTTCTTC. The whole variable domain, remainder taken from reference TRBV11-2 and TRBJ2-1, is EAGVAQSPRYKIIEKRQSVAFWCNPISGHATLYWYQQILGQGPKLLIQFQNNGVVDDSQLPKDRFSAERLKGVDSTLKIQPAKLEDSAVYLCASRGQRGSYNEQFFGPGTRLTVL.

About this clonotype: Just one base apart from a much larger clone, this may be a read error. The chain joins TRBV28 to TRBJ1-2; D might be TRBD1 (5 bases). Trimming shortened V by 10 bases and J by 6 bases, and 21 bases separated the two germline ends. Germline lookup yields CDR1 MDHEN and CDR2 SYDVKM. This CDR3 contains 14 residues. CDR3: CATRSAGRLDGYTF. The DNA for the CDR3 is TGTGCCACCAGGTCGGCGGGGCGTCTTGATGGCTACACCTTC.

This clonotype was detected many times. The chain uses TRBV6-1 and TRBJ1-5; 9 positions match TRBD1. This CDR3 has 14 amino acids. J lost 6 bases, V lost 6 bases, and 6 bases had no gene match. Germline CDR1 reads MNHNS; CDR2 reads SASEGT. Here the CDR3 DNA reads TGTGCCAGCAGGGCCGGGACAGGGTTTCAGCCCCAGCATTTT. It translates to CASRAGTGFQPQHF.

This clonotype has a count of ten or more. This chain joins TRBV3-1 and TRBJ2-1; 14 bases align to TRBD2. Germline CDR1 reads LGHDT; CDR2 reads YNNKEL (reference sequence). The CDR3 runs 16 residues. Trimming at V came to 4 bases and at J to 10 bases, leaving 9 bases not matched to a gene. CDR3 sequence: CASSPPGTSGSREQFF. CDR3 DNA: TGTGCCAGCAGCCCTCCCGGGACTAGCGGGAGCAGGGAGCAGTTCTTC.

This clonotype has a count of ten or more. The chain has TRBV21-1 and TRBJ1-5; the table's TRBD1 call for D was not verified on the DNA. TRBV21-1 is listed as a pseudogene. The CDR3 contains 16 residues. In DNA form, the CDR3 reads TGTGCCAGCAGCAATAAGGGACAGGGGAGCAATCAGCCCCAGCATTTT. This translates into CASSNKGQGSNQPQHF.

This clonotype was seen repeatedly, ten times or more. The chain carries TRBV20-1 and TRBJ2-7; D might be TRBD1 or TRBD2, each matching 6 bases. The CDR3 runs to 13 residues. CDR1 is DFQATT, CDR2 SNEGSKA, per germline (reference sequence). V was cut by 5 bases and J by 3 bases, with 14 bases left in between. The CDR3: CSARRGVSYEQYF. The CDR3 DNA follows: TGCAGTGCTCGGAGGGGGGTCAGCTACGAGCAGTACTTC.

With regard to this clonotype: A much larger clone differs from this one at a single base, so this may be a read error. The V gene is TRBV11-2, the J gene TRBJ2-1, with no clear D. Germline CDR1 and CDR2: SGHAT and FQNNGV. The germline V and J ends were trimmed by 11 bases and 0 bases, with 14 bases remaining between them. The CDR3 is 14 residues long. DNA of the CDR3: TGTGCCTGCGCGACGGATCCCTCCTACAATGAGCAGTTCTTC. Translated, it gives CACATDPSYNEQFF.